One and the same sample provided the 18 T cell receptor beta chains below, sequenced in a study of regulatory T cells in long-lasting Graves disease (dated by TCRdb to the early 2020s). The time point label of this sample denotes: newly diagnosed GD, antithyroid drugs for less than 3 months. For both TCR sequencing and RNA sequencing, RNA was extracted from PBMCs in TRIzol. Library preparation was by multiplex PCR. Sequencing relied on an Illumina HiSeq 4000. To build TCR beta libraries, CDR3 regions were amplified by Arm-PCR using iRepertoire HTBI primers. The public reads were reanalyzed by TCRdb: fastp trimming at Q25, MiXCR alignment, in-frame beta chains only. Every CDR3 protein is listed once, alongside the most common genes and DNA of its rows. The sample table records hundreds of thousands of distinct CDR3 sequences; roughly 16% of these occur just once. The biggest ten clones account for roughly 25% of the sample.

The same specimen was also included in a second study, on T cells in Graves' hyperthyroidism and ophthalmopathy.

Sequencing was performed on peripheral blood mononuclear cells (PBMCs), taken at new diagnosis, from a patient treated with antithyroid drugs. The receptors were gathered from a woman aged 35-65 years with Graves disease. Donor details come from another sample of the same person, matched by shared clones.

This clonotype appeared a few times. The V and J genes are TRBV9 and TRBJ2-2; 8 bases are a match to TRBD1. V trimming: 0 bases; J trimming: 1 base; junction bases outside the gene matches: 5. Germline V gene sequence: CDR1 SGDLS, CDR2 YYNGEE. The CDR3 runs to 17 residues. This CDR3 is CASSVGPGQENTGELFF. The CDR3 coding sequence is TGTGCCAGCAGCGTAGGACCGGGACAGGAGAACACCGGGGAGCTGTTTTTT.

With regard to this clonotype: A read error may account for a junction end that differs from germline. This chain links TRBV12-3 or TRBV12-4 with TRBJ2-2; perhaps TRBD2 as D (5 bases). The CDR3 runs to 15 residues. CDR3 DNA sequence: TGTGCCAGCAGTCCCGGGGTGTCGAACACCGGGGAGCTGTCTTTT. Its translation: CASSPGVSNTGELSF.

This clonotype was recorded many times. The CDR3 region has the DNA TGTGCCAGCATGGTCCGATACTACGAGCAGTACTTC. Translation gives CASMVRYYEQYF. The V gene is TRBV2, the J gene TRBJ2-7; no clear D. V was cut by 7 bases and J by 3 bases, with 10 bases left in between. Germline CDR1 is SNHLY and CDR2 is FYNNEI. The CDR3 loop spans 12 amino acids.

A few counts support this clonotype. This chain links TRBV28 with TRBJ2-7; TRBD1 aligns across 9 bases. The CDR3 runs to 17 residues. V lost 6 bases and J lost 0; bases outside the gene matches: 12. In germline, CDR1 is MDHEN, CDR2 SYDVKM. The CDR3 loop reads CASSSGTGIMGSYEQYF. CDR3 DNA: TGTGCCAGCAGCTCCGGGACAGGGATAATGGGCTCCTACGAGCAGTACTTC.

Many counts were recorded for this clonotype. V gene TRBV7-3 combines with J gene TRBJ2-1; D possibly uses TRBD1 or TRBD2 (5 bases each). This CDR3 has 15 amino acids. Germline assignment: CDR1 SGHTA and CDR2 FQGTGA. V dropped 3 bases and J dropped 2 bases, with 11 bases sitting between them. This CDR3 reads CASSFNGDPYNEQFF. CDR3 DNA: TGTGCCAGCAGCTTTAACGGGGACCCCTACAATGAGCAGTTCTTC.

This clonotype came up a few times. J is TRBJ1-6 and V is TRBV14; D gene uncertain. The CDR3 has 13 amino acids. Germline assignment: CDR1 SGHDN and CDR2 FVKESK. The V gene lost 1 base and the J gene lost 9 bases, with 7 bases spanning the gap. The DNA of the CDR3 is TGTGCCAGCAGCCAAGTAGGAGGTTCACCCCTCCACTTT. Its protein product is CASSQVGGSPLHF.

The chain joins TRBV15 to TRBJ1-1; D is ambiguous. V shed 6 bases and J shed 1 base, with 15 bases lying between them. The germline V gene has CDR1 LNHNV and CDR2 YYDKDF (reference sequence). There are 15 residues in the CDR3. CDR3 coding DNA: TGTGCCACCAGGTCAACCCACCGGAGGAACACTGAAGCTTTCTTT. Protein sequence: CATRSTHRRNTEAFF.

This rearrangement joins TRBV19 to TRBJ1-1; D is unresolved. Germline CDR1 reads LNHDA; CDR2 reads SQIVND (reference sequence). This CDR3 has 13 residues. The ends were cut back, 4 bases at V and 4 bases at J, with 10 bases in the middle. The CDR3: CASSTTTGTEAFF. The DNA of the CDR3 is TGTGCCAGTAGTACGACGACCGGCACTGAAGCTTTCTTT. Supplemented by reference TRBV19 and TRBJ1-1, the full variable domain reads DGGITQSPKYLFRKEGQNVTLSCEQNLNHDAMYWYRQDPGQGLRLIYYSQIVNDFQKGDIAEGYSVSREKKESFPLTVTSAQKNPTAFYLCASSTTTGTEAFFGQGTRLTVV.

This clonotype was seen a handful of times. The chain carries TRBV9 and TRBJ1-2, with 10 bases that match TRBD1. CDR3 length equals 14 residues. The germline CDR1 and CDR2 sequences are SGDLS and YYNGEE. V lost 0 bases to trimming and J lost 6 bases; unmatched junction nucleotides: 2. The CDR3 sequence: CASSVGQGAHGYTF. For the CDR3, the DNA is TGTGCCAGCAGCGTAGGACAGGGGGCGCATGGCTACACCTTC.

This clonotype came up many times. This chain joins TRBV12-3 or TRBV12-4 and TRBJ1-2, with no clear D. The CDR3 consists of 15 residues. Trimming cost V 2 bases and J 3 bases, with 13 bases left between them. The CDR3 DNA sequence: TGTGCCAGCAGTTTACGTAAGGGTTTGGACTATGGCTACACCTTC. Its translation is CASSLRKGLDYGYTF.

This clonotype has more than one count but fewer than ten. CDR3 sequence reads: CASSTFNTGELFF. The CDR3 nucleotides read TGTGCCAGCAGCACCTTTAACACCGGGGAGCTGTTTTTT. This chain links TRBV7-8 with TRBJ2-2; no definite D call. Germline-derived CDR1 and CDR2 are SGHVS and FQNEAQ. The CDR3 is 13 amino acids. V shed 5 bases and J shed 2 bases, with 6 bases lying between them.

There are many counts of this clonotype. The chain uses TRBV27 and TRBJ2-1; TRBD1 matches at 9 bases. The ends lost 8 bases at V and 10 bases at J; junction bases unmatched: 18. Germline loops: CDR1 MNHEY, CDR2 SMNVEV (reference sequence). The CDR3 loop spans 16 amino acids. DNA for the CDR3: TGTGCCAGCGGGGGACCCGGGACAGGGATCATTGAAGAGCAGTTCTTC. Amino acids: CASGGPGTGIIEEQFF.

This clonotype was counted between two and nine times. The chain couples TRBV27 to TRBJ2-5; D is undetermined. Germline CDR1 and CDR2: MNHEY and SMNVEV (reference sequence). V lost 2 bases to trimming and J lost 5 bases, with 15 bases between them. The CDR3 spans 15 residues. CDR3 bases: TGTGCCAGCAGTTTACGACCCGGGCTGAGGGAGACCCAGTACTTC. This encodes CASSLRPGLRETQYF.

In its sample, this clonotype was seen many times. The chain joins TRBV18 to TRBJ2-7, with D perhaps TRBD1 or TRBD2 (5 bases each). Per the germline V gene, CDR1 is KGHSH and CDR2 is LQKENI. Trimming cost V 3 bases and J 2 bases, with 14 bases left between them. The CDR3 runs 15 residues. The CDR3 DNA follows: TGTGCCAGCTCACCGGGATGGGGACGGGCCTACGAGCAGTACTTC. It codes for CASSPGWGRAYEQYF.

This clonotype has ten or more counts. V and J are TRBV2 and TRBJ1-5; D uncertain. The germline V and J ends were trimmed by 4 bases and 11 bases, with 9 bases remaining between them. This CDR3 contains 11 residues. Germline CDR1 is SNHLY and CDR2 is FYNNEI. The CDR3 spells CASSVEETQHF. Written as DNA, the CDR3 is TGTGCCAGCAGTGTCGAGGAGACCCAGCATTTT. The full variable domain, in which reference TRBV2 and TRBJ1-5 provide the parts outside the CDR3, is EPEVTQTPSHQVTQMGQEVILRCVPISNHLYFYWYRQILGQKVEFLVSFYNNEISEKSEIFDDQFSVERPDGSNFTLKIRSTKLEDSAMYFCASSVEETQHFGDGTRLSIL.

A few counts support this clonotype. This sequence joins TRBV7-9 and TRBJ2-7; D call uncertain. The CDR3 length is 13 residues. In germline, CDR1 is SEHNR, CDR2 FQNEAQ (reference sequence). Trimming cost V 4 bases and J 2 bases, with 9 bases left between them. The CDR3 spells CASSSGFPYEQYF. The CDR3 DNA sequence: TGTGCCAGCAGCTCCGGGTTCCCCTACGAGCAGTACTTC.

To note about this clonotype: This may arise from a read error, as a much more abundant clone is one base away. This chain links TRBV5-1 with TRBJ2-5; the match to TRBD1 covers 8 bases. The V and J ends lost 4 bases and 4 bases, in that order; junction bases with no gene match: 6. The CDR3 covers 14 residues. The germline V gene encodes CDR1 SGHRS and CDR2 YFSETQ. The CDR3 is CASSTGQEGETQYF. The CDR3 DNA reads as TGCGCCAGCAGCACGGGACAGGAAGGAGAGACCCAGTACTTC.

The rearrangement joins TRBV19 to TRBJ1-6; 7 bases are a match to TRBD1. The germline gives CDR1 LNHDA, CDR2 SQIVND (reference sequence). The junction had 10 bases not matched to a gene; V was cut back by 4 bases and J by 7 bases. The CDR3 loop spans 16 amino acids. The CDR3 region has the DNA TGTGCCAGTAGTACCTTCTCGACAGGGAACAATTCACCCCTCCACTTT. This encodes CASSTFSTGNNSPLHF.